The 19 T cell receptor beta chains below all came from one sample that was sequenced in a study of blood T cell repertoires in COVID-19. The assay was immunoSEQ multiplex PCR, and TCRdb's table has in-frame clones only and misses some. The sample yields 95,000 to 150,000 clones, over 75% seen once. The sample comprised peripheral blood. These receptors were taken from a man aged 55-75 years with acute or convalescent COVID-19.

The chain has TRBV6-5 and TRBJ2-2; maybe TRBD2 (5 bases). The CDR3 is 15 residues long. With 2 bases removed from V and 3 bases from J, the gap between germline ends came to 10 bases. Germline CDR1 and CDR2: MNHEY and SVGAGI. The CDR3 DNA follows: TGTGCCAGCAGTTACGCTACTAGTTACACCGGGGAGCTGTTTTTT. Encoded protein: CASSYATSYTGELFF.

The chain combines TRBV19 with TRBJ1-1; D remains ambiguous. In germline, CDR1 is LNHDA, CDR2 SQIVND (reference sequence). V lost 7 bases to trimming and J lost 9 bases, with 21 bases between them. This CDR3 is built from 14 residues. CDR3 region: CASKGDHERPKAFF. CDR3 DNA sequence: TGTGCCAGTAAAGGAGACCACGAGAGGCCAAAAGCTTTCTTT. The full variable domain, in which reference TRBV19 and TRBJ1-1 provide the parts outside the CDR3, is DGGITQSPKYLFRKEGQNVTLSCEQNLNHDAMYWYRQDPGQGLRLIYYSQIVNDFQKGDIAEGYSVSREKKESFPLTVTSAQKNPTAFYLCASKGDHERPKAFFGQGTRLTVV.

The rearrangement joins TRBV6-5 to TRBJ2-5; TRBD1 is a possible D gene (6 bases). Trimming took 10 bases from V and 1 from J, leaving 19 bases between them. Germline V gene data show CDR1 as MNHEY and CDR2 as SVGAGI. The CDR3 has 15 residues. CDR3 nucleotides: TGTGCCATCCCAACAGGGAAGGGTGTCCAAGAGACCCAGTACTTC. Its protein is CAIPTGKGVQETQYF.

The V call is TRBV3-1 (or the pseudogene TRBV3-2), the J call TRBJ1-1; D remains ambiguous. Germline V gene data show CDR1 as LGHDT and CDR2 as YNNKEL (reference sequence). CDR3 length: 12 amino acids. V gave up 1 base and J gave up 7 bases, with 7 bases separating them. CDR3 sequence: CASSQGSGEAFF. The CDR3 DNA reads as TGTGCCAGCAGCCAAGGATCCGGTGAAGCTTTCTTT.

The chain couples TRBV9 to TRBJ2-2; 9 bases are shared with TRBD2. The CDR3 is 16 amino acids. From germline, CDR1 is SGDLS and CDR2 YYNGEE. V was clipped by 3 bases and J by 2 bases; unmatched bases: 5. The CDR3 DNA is TGTGCCAGCAGCGCGGGACTAGCCTTAAACACCGGGGAGCTGTTTTTT. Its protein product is CASSAGLALNTGELFF. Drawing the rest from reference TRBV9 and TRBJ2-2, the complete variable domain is DSGVTQTPKHLITATGQRVTLRCSPRSGDLSVYWYQQSLDQGLQFLIQYYNGEERAKGNILERFSAQQFPDLHSELNLSSLELGDSALYFCASSAGLALNTGELFFGEGSRLTVL.

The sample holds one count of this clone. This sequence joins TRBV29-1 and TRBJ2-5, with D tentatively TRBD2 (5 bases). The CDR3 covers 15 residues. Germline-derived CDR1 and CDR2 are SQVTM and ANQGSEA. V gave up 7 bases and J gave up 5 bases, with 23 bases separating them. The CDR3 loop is CSASSARGSPETQYF. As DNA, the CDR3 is TGCAGCGCATCCTCAGCCCGGGGATCTCCGGAGACCCAGTACTTC.

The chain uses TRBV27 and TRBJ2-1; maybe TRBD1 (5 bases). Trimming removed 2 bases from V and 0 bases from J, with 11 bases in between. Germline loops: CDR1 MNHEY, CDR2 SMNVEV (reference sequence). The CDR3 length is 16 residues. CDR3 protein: CASSLQDTSSYNEQFF. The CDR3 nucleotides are TGTGCCAGCAGTTTACAGGACACCAGCTCCTACAATGAGCAGTTCTTC.

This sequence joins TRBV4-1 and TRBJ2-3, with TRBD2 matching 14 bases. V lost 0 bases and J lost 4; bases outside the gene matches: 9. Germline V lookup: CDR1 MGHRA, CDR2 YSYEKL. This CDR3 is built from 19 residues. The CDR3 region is CASSQEAVPGLAGADTQYF. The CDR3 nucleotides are TGCGCCAGCAGCCAAGAGGCGGTCCCGGGACTAGCGGGAGCAGATACGCAGTATTTT.

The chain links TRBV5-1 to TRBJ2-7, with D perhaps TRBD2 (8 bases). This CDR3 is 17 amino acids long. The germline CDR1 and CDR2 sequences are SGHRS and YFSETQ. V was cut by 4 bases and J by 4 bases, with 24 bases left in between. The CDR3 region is CASSPQGGGRLGYEQYF. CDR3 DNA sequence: TGCGCCAGCAGCCCCCAGGGGGGCGGGAGGTTGGGGTACGAGCAGTACTTC.

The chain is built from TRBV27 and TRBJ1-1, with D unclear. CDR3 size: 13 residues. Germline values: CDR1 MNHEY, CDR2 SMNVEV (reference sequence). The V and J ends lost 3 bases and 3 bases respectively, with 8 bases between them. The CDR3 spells CASSFSRYTEAFF. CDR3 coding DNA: TGTGCCAGCAGTTTTTCGAGGTACACTGAAGCTTTCTTT.

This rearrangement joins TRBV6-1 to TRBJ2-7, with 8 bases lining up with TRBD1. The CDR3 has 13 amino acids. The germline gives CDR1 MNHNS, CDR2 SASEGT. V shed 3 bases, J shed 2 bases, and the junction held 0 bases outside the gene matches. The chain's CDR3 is CASSEDRAYEQYF. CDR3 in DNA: TGTGCCAGCAGTGAGGACAGGGCCTACGAGCAGTACTTC.

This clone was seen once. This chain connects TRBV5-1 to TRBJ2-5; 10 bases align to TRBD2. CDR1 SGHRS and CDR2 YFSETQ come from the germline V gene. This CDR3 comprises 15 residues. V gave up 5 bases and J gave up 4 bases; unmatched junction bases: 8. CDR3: CASSQASGSIETQYF. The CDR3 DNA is TGCGCCAGCAGTCAGGCTAGCGGGAGCATAGAGACCCAGTACTTC.

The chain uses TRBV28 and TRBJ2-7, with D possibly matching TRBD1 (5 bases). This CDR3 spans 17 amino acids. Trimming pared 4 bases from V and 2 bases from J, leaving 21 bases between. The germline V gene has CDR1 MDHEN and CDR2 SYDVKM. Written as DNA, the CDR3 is TGTGCCAGCAGTTCCCCACGTGGTCAGGGTAGGACCTACGAGCAGTACTTC. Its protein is CASSSPRGQGRTYEQYF.

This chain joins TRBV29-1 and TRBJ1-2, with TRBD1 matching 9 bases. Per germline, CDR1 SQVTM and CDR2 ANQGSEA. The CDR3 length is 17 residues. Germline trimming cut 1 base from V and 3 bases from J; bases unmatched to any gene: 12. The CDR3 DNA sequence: TGCAGCGTTGAAGCGTTGGCGGGACAGGGTTCGTACTATGGCTACACCTTC. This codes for CSVEALAGQGSYYGYTF. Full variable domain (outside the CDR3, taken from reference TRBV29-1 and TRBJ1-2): SAVISQKPSRDICQRGTSLTIQCQVDSQVTMMFWYRQQPGQSLTLIATANQGSEATYESGFVIDKFPISRPNLTFSTLTVSNMSPEDSSIYLCSVEALAGQGSYYGYTFGSGTRLTVV.

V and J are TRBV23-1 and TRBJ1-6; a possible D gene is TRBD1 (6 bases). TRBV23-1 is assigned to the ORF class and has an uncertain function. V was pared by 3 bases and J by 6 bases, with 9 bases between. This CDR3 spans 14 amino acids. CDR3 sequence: CASSQGRGNSPLHF. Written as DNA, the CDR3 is TGCGCCAGCAGTCAGGGCAGGGGTAATTCACCCCTCCACTTT.

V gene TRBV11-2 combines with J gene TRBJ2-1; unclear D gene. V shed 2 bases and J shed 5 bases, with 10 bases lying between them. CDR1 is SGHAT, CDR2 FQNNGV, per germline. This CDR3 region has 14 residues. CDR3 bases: TGTGCCAGCAGCTTAAGCCCCAAAGACAATGAGCAGTTCTTC. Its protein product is CASSLSPKDNEQFF.

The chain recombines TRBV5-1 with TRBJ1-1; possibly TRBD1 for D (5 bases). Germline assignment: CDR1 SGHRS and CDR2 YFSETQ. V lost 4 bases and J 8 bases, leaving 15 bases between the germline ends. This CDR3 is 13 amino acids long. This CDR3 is CASSGANEAEAFF. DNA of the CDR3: TGCGCCAGCAGCGGGGCGAACGAGGCCGAAGCTTTCTTT.

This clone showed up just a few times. Here the CDR3 reads CASSETISDGYYGYTF. The CDR3 DNA sequence: TGTGCCAGCAGTGAGACTATTTCGGACGGCTACTATGGCTACACCTTC. The chain employs TRBV2 and TRBJ1-2; D is ambiguous. The germline CDR1 and CDR2 sequences are SNHLY and FYNNEI. Trimming stripped 3 bases from V and 3 bases from J, with 17 bases between. This CDR3 has 16 residues.

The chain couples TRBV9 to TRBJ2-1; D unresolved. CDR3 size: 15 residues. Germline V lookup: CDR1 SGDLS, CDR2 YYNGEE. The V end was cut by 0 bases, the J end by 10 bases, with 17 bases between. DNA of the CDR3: TGTGCCAGCAGCGTAGAAGCGTCCCTAAGCACCGAGCAGTTCTTC. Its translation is CASSVEASLSTEQFF.